This TCR beta chain is from a study of T cell responses to AZD1222 COVID-19 vaccine. Only in-frame clones appear in the TCRdb table, and some are missing; sequencing was by immunoSEQ multiplex PCR. The sample lists some 110,000 clones, around 91% seen once, with approximately 19% in the top ten. This CDR3 contains 13 residues. The V gene lost 5 bases and the J gene lost 8 bases, with 10 bases spanning the gap. Germline lookup yields CDR1 MGHRA and CDR2 YSYEKL. The receptor was derived from an adult in good health. This chain joins TRBV4-1 and TRBJ1-6, with D possibly matching TRBD1 (5 bases). Sequencing was performed on peripheral blood, taken on day 0 of AZD1222 vaccination. The DNA of the CDR3 is TGCGCCAGCAGCGCCAGGGAGGATTCACCCCTCCACTTT. Translated: CASSAREDSPLHF.